This T cell receptor (beta chain) was retrieved from a study of Ad26.COV2.S vaccination and SARS-CoV-2 variants. Libraries were prepared by immunoSEQ multiplex PCR; TCRdb keeps only in-frame clonotypes and omits some of them. The sample includes around 300,000 clones, roughly 89% of them seen just once. The CDR3 totals 14 residues. Germline V gives CDR1 LGHDT, CDR2 YNNKEL (reference sequence). V lost 2 bases and J lost 6, with 13 bases in between. Regarding treatment: about 20 received Ad26.COV2.S at low or high dose, single or two shots; five or six received placebo; per-sample allocation not given. The samples date from day 63 after the first vaccine or placebo injection. Wuhan-strain SARS-CoV-2 spike was expressed by the Ad26 vector that made up the vaccine.

V and J are TRBV3-1 (or the pseudogene TRBV3-2) and TRBJ1-2; D perhaps matches TRBD1 (6 bases). The material was peripheral blood, obtained in a trial of Ad26.COV2.S vaccine versus placebo. The TCR originated in a person between 18 and 60 years old who received the Ad26.COV2.S COVID-19 vaccine or a placebo. CDR3 sequence: CASSQLRGGDGYTF. CDR3 DNA: TGTGCCAGCAGCCAACTCAGGGGAGGGGATGGCTACACCTTC.